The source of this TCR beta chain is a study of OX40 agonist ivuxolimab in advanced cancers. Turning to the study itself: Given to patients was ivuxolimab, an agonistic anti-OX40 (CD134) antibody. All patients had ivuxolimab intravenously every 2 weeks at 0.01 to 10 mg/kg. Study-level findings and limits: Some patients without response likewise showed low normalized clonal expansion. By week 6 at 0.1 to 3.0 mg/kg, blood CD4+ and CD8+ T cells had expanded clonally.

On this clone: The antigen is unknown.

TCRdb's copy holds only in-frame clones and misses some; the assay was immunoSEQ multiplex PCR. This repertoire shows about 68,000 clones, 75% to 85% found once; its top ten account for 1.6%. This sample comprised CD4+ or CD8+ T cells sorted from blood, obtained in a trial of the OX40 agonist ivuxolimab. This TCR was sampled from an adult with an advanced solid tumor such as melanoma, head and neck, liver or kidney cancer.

The CDR3 loop is CASSDTGELFF. In DNA, the CDR3 is TGTGCCAGCAGTGACACCGGGGAGCTGTTTTTT. This chain uses TRBV6-5 with TRBJ2-2; D unclear. CDR1 is MNHEY, CDR2 SVGAGI, per germline. The V and J ends lost 5 bases and 3 bases respectively, with 1 base between them. The CDR3 extends over 11 amino acids.